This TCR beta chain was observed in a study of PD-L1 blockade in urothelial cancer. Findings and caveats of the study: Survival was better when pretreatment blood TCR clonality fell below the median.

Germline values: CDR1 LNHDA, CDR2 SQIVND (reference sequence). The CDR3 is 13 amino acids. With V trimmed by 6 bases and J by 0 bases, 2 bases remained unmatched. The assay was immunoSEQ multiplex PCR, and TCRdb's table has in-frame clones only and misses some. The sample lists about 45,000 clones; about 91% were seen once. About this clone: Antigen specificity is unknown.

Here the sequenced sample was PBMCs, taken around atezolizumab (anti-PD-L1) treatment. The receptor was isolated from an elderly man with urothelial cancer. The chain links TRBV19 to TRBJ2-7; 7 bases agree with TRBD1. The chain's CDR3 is CASRGQSSYEQYF. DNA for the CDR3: TGTGCCAGTAGGGGACAGAGCTCCTACGAGCAGTACTTC.